The 2 T cell receptor beta chains below all came from one sample that was sequenced in a study of human T cells and chemical hapten exposure. Specified time point: patch test 1, 2 weeks after DPC sensitization. The sample's treatment: therapeutic diphenylcyclopropenone sensitization with weekly scalp DPC. One entry per CDR3 protein results from TCRdb running MiXCR on the RACE reads. The data show 340,000 or so distinct CDR3 sequences, approximately 6.9% seen once. The material was whole blood, obtained in connection with sensitization to the hapten diphenylcyclopropenone (DPC). The receptors come from a woman between 18 and 29 years old with alopecia areata. Some clones in this sample may be carry-over from other donors' samples.

This clonotype has only a few counts. This chain links TRBV5-1 with TRBJ2-1; D perhaps matches TRBD2 (7 bases). Trimming left V 4 bases short and J 13 bases short, with 21 bases between. This CDR3 comprises 14 residues. In germline, CDR1 is SGHRS, CDR2 YFSETQ. CDR3 sequence: CASSPLSVGGQQFF. CDR3 DNA: TGCGCCAGCAGCCCCCTAAGTGTGGGGGGGCAACAGTTCTTC.

This clonotype was detected many times. The chain couples TRBV7-8 to TRBJ2-1; 7 bases agree with TRBD2. Trimming at V came to 1 base and at J to 7 bases, leaving 22 bases not matched to a gene. Per germline, CDR1 SGHVS and CDR2 FQNEAQ. This CDR3 has 20 amino acids. CDR3 bases: TGTGCCAGCAGCTTAGGGGAAAATTGGAGGGGAGCGGGGCCTTGGAATGAGCAGTTCTTC. This codes for CASSLGENWRGAGPWNEQFF.